The present T cell receptor beta chain was sequenced within a study of CD8+CD57+ T cells in acquired aplastic anemia. Whole-study context: Sorting CD4+ and CD8+ cells gave DNA averaging roughly 3.5 ug. Study outcomes and limitations: Some 27 CD8+ CDR3 sequences were shared between patients and controls.

This clonotype was detected a few times. The antigen remains undetermined. Sequencing was done on patients that had shown CD8+CD57+ cell expansion by flow cytometry. Everyone among the patients had severe acquired aplastic anemia. TCR beta VDJ and CDR3 profiling used genomic DNA as template. In TCRdb, the reads were re-called with MiXCR into one record per CDR3 protein. The sample consists of 120,000 or so distinct CDR3 sequences, nearly 40% of them appearing once. The CDR3 consists of 15 residues. Germline loops: CDR1 LGHNT, CDR2 FRNRAP. The V and J ends lost 6 bases and 0 bases, in that order; junction bases with no gene match: 3.

The gene calls are TRBV12-5 and TRBJ1-1; the match to TRBD1 covers 11 bases. This clonotype originated in a human donor with aplastic anemia. The material sequenced was sorted CD4+, CD8+, or CD8+CD57+ T cells (not recorded which) from PBMCs. The CDR3 DNA is TGTGCTAGTGGCGGGACAGGGGGAGTGAACACTGAAGCTTTCTTT. Its protein product is CASGGTGGVNTEAFF.